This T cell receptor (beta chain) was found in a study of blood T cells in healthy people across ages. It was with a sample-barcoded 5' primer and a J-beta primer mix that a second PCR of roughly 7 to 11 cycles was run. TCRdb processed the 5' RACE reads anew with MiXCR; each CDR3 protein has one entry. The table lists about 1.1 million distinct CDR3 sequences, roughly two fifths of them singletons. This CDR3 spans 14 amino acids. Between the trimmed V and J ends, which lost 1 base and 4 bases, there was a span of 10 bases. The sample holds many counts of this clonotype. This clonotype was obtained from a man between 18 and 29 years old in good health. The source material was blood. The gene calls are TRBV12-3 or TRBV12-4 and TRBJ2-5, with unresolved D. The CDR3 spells CASSLGAGLETQYF. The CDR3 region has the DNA TGTGCCAGCAGTTTAGGTGCAGGATTAGAGACCCAGTACTTC.